This T cell receptor beta chain derives from a study of PD-1 blockade in classical Hodgkin lymphoma. Broader study findings: Newly diagnosed patients were reported to start with lower TCR diversity than healthy donors. Causes of the repertoire differences remain undefined, possibly disease activity or prior therapy. Complete responders' baseline diversity resembled that of newly diagnosed patients.

Each patient relapsed following autologous stem cell transplantation, and prior brentuximab vedotin exposure differed. From thawed PBMCs, CD8+ T cells were isolated by magnetic negative selection. The repertoire was sequenced with immunoSEQ multiplex PCR; TCRdb's copy has only in-frame clones and lacks some. Of fewer than 3,500 clones listed, nearly 75% were seen once; the top ten hold under 20%. V lost 0 bases to trimming and J lost 9 bases, with 8 bases between them. Germline CDR1 is SGDLS and CDR2 is YYNGEE. The CDR3 consists of 12 residues. A remark on this clone: Its antigen is as yet unknown.

The sequence came from a human donor with classical Hodgkin lymphoma. This chain joins TRBV9 and TRBJ2-3, with D possibly being TRBD1 or TRBD2 (5 bases each). Material: CD8+ T cells from blood, obtained at baseline. As DNA, the CDR3 is TGTGCCAGCAGCGTAGGAAGGGACACGCAGTATTTT. It specifies CASSVGRDTQYF.